This TCR beta chain was recovered during a study of glioma-infiltrating T cells. The overall study: Samples included WHO grade II oligodendrogliomas or astrocytomas and initial-diagnosis grade IV glioblastomas. Dexamethasone exposure before glioma surgery was limited to six or fewer days.

Study-level results: Tissue and blood shared very few CDR3 sequences.

Comments on this clonotype: Its specificity is not known. A much larger clone differs by one base, so this may be a read error.

Using RNA template, CDR3s of TCR alpha and beta were amplified with iRepertoire arm-PCR. Tissue mRNA or PBMC total RNA, about 90-450 ng, went into one-step reverse transcription and amplification. One entry per CDR3 protein results from TCRdb running MiXCR on the multiplex PCR reads. Here the sample spans more than 300,000 distinct CDR3 sequences, around 45% being singletons. Germline V lookup: CDR1 MNHEY, CDR2 SMNVEV (reference sequence). The CDR3 length is 18 residues. The chain combines TRBV27 with TRBJ2-7, with TRBD2 matching over 7 bases. This clonotype was sampled from a human donor with low-grade glioma or glioblastoma, undergoing nonglioma brain surgery, or in good health (not recorded which). Sequencing input: glioma tissue, nonneoplastic brain tissue, or PBMCs (not recorded which). CDR3 nucleotide sequence: TGTACGGTCCCGGATCAGAATCCCGGGACTATAAGCTCCTACGAGCAGTACTTC. Translation gives CTVPDQNPGTISSYEQYF.